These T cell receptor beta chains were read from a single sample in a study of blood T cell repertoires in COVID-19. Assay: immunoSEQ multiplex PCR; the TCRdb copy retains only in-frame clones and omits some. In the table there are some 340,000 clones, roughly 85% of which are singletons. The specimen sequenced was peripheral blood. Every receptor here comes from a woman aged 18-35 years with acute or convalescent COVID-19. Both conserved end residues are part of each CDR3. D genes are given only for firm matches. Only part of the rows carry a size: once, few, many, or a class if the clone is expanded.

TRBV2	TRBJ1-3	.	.	TGTGCCAGCAGACTTCCGGGATGGGACTTTGGAAACACCATATATTTT	CASRLPGWDFGNTIYF
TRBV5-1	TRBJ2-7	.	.	TGCGCCAGCAGCTTGGCCCTACAGAGGGACGAGCAGTACTTC	CASSLALQRDEQYF
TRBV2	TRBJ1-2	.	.	TGTGCCAGCAGCCCAGGGAAGAACCGGTTTGGCGGCTACACCTTC	CASSPGKNRFGGYTF
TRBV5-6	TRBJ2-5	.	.	TGTGCCAGCAGCTTGGGACTTGGAGAGACCCAGTACTTC	CASSLGLGETQYF
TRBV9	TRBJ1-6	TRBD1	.	TGTGCCAGCAGCGAGAGGGACAGGACCAATTCACCCCTCCACTTT	CASSERDRTNSPLHF
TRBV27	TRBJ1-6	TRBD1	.	TGTGCCAGCAGTCCCGGACAGGGGGCTTTTCTGTCCTATAATTCACCCCTCCACTTT	CASSPGQGAFLSYNSPLHF
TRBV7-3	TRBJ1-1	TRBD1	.	TGTGCCAGCAGCTTCTCTATTCGGACAGGGAACACTGAAGCTTTCTTT	CASSFSIRTGNTEAFF
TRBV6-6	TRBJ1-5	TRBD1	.	TGTGCCAGCAGTACTGCAGGGGGGAATCAGCCCCAGCATTTT	CASSTAGGNQPQHF
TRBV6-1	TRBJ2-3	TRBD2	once	TGTGCCAGCAGTGAAAGGGGACTAGGGGGAGGTACGCAGTATTTT	CASSERGLGGGTQYF
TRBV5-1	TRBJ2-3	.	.	TGCGCCAGCAGCTTAAAGGTGGAGGATACGCAGTATTTT	CASSLKVEDTQYF
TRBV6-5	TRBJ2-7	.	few	TGTGCCAGCGGACAGTTTTCCTACGAGCAGTACTTC	CASGQFSYEQYF
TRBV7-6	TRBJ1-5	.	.	TGTGCCAGCAGCTTACGCGCGGATCATCAGCCCCAGCATTTT	CASSLRADHQPQHF
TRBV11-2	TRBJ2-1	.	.	TGTGCCAGCAGCTTTTACCCCGACGGGGTACTCTCCTACAATGAGCAGTTCTTC	CASSFYPDGVLSYNEQFF
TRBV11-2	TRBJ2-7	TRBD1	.	TGTGCCAGCAGCTCTGAGACAGGGGGTGGGTACGAGCAGTACTTC	CASSSETGGGYEQYF
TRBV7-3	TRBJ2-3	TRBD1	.	TGTGCCAGCAGCCCGGACGGACAGGGAAGCCGAGATACGCAGTATTTT	CASSPDGQGSRDTQYF
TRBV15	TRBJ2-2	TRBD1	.	TGTGCCACCAGCAGGGCCCGGACAGGGGCTGGCTCTGGGAACACCGGGGAGCTGTTTTTT	CATSRARTGAGSGNTGELFF
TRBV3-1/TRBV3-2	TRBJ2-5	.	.	TGTGCCAGCAGCCAAGTGGGGGGGCTTAAAGGGGAGACCCAGTACTTC	CASSQVGGLKGETQYF
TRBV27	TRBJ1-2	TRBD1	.	TGTGCCAGCAGTTTCGGCTCAGGGGGTGGCTACACCTTC	CASSFGSGGGYTF
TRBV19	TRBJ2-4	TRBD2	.	TGTGCCAGTAGCTATTCGACTAGCGGGGGCCATTTAGCCAAAAACATTCAGTACTTC	CASSYSTSGGHLAKNIQYF
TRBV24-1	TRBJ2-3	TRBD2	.	TGTGCCACCAGTGATTCCGGCGGGGGTGCAGATACGCAGTATTTT	CATSDSGGGADTQYF
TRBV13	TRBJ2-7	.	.	TGTGCCAGCAGCTCCTACTCCGACAAATTCTACGAGCAGTACTTC	CASSSYSDKFYEQYF
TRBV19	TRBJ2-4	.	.	TGTGCCAGTAGTTCGAAACAGGGAGGGGGCAAAAACATTCAGTACTTC	CASSSKQGGGKNIQYF
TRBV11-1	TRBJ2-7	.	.	TGTGCCAGCAGTAGGAGGGGACAGGAGCAGTACTTC	CASSRRGQEQYF
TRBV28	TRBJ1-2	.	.	TGTGCCAGCAGTCCGGTGACCGGGCAGGGTTTCTTTGGCTACACCTTC	CASSPVTGQGFFGYTF
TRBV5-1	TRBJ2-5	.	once	TGCGCCAGCAGCTTGACGGGTCCACCCCAAGAGACCCAGTACTTC	CASSLTGPPQETQYF
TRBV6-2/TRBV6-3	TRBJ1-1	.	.	TGTGCCAGCAGTCCCAGGACAACTGAAGCTTTCTTT	CASSPRTTEAFF
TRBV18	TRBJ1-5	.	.	TGTGCCATCTCACCACGGGGGGATGAGCCCCAGCATTTT	CAISPRGDEPQHF
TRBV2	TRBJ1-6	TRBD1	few	TGTGCCAGCAGATCACAGGGGCCACCCCTCCACTTT	CASRSQGPPLHF
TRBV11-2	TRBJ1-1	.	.	TGTGCCATCTCCCTTGGGGGGGGGTACACTGAAGCTTTCTTT	CAISLGGGYTEAFF
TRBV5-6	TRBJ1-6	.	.	TGTGCCAGCAGCTTGGGGGCCACCGGGGCCTATAATTCACCCCTCCACTTT	CASSLGATGAYNSPLHF
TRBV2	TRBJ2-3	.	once	TGTGCCAGCAGTGAAGCGGTTTCAGCTAAAGAGGGGACTAGCACAGATACGCAGTATTTT	CASSEAVSAKEGTSTDTQYF
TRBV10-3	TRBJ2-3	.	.	TGTGCCACCCGAAATAGCGAGGGCACAGATACGCAGTATTTT	CATRNSEGTDTQYF
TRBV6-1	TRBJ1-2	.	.	TGTGCCAGCAGTGAAGCGCCGCGGATCTATGGCTACACCTTC	CASSEAPRIYGYTF
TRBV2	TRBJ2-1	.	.	TGTGCCAGCACCCCGGAGGGCAATGAGCAGTTCTTC	CASTPEGNEQFF
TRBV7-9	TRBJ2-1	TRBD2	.	TGTGCCAGCAGCTTTCTTCGGGGTCTAGCGGGAAGCTCCTACAATGAGCAGTTCTTC	CASSFLRGLAGSSYNEQFF
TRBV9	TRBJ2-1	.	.	TGTGCCAGCAGCGACCACAGGGCCGCCCGTCGGGAGCAGTTCTTC	CASSDHRAARREQFF
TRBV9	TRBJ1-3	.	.	TGTGCCAGCAGCGTAGCAGGGACTGGAAACACCATATATTTT	CASSVAGTGNTIYF
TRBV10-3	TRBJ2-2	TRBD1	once	TGTGCCATCAGAGGACAGGGGGCGAACACCGGGGAGCTGTTTTTT	CAIRGQGANTGELFF
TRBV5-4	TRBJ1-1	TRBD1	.	TGTGCCAGCAGCCCCGGACAGGGTTCCCCGTCAGCGACTGAAGCTTTCTTT	CASSPGQGSPSATEAFF
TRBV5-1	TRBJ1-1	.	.	TGCGCCAGCAGCTTGGCCGCCGGGGATTTGAACACTGAAGCTTTCTTT	CASSLAAGDLNTEAFF
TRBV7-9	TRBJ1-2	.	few	TGTGCCAGCAGCTCTCCTTGGCTTGGTCAGGGTGATAACTATGGCTACACCTTC	CASSSPWLGQGDNYGYTF
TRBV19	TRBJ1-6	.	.	TGTGCCAGTCTATCCCTAGGATCCTATAATTCACCCCTCCACTTT	CASLSLGSYNSPLHF